The source of this T cell receptor beta chain is a study of blood T cell repertoires in COVID-19. Trimming left V 2 bases short and J 8 bases short, with 15 bases between. Germline CDR1 MNHEY, CDR2 SMNVEV (reference sequence). The CDR3 spans 14 residues. Assay used: immunoSEQ multiplex PCR; TCRdb lists only in-frame clones, some missing. The table shows 250,000 or so clones, with around 90% occurring only once. About this clone itself: This sample includes further DNA sequences coding for the same CDR3.

The sequence was obtained from a young woman with acute or convalescent COVID-19. Input material: peripheral blood. The chain recombines TRBV27 with TRBJ1-2, with TRBD1 as a possible D gene (5 bases). The CDR3: CASSLGGLRGGYTF. The CDR3 nucleotides are TGTGCCAGCAGTTTAGGGGGGTTAAGAGGAGGCTACACCTTC.